The following is a TCR beta chain sequence with its context. The antigen remains undetermined. The read stops 3 residues short of the end of the CDR3; the missing end is completed from the germline J gene. Germline V lookup: CDR1 DFQATT, CDR2 SNEGSKA (reference sequence). The CDR3 consists of 15 residues. The junction had 7 bases not matched to a gene; V was cut back by 5 bases and J by 0 bases. The data were produced by immunoSEQ multiplex PCR, yet TCRdb's version contains in-frame clones alone and is incomplete. Its listing shows about 48,000 clones. This specimen comes from a study of Tregs in tolerant kidney transplant recipients. Study-level points and caveats: This study did not directly address biological reproducibility.

The TCR comes from a human donor who received a combined kidney and bone marrow transplant. V gene TRBV20-1 combines with J gene TRBJ2-4; 7 bases align to TRBD2. This specimen consisted of CD4+ T cells from blood, obtained before the transplant. CDR3 sequence reads: CSAPLAALAKNIQYF. CDR3 bases read: TGCAGTGCTCCCCTAGCGGCTCTAGCCAAAAACATT.